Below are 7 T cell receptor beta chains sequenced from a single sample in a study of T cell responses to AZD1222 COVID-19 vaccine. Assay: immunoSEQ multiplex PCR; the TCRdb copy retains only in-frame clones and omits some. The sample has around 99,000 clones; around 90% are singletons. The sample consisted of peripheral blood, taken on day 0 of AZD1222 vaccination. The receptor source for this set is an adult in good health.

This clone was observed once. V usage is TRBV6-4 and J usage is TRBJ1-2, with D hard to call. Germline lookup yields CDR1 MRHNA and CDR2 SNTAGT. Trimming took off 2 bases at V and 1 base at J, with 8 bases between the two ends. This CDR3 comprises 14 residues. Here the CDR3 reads CASSDVRDNYGYTF. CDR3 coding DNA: TGTGCCAGCAGTGACGTACGAGATAACTATGGCTACACCTTC.

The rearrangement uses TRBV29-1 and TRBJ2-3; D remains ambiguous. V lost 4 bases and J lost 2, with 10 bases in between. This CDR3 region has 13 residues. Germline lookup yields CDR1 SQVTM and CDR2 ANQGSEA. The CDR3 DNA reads TGCAGCGTTGTGCGGACCTACACAGATACGCAGTATTTT. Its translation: CSVVRTYTDTQYF.

The CDR3 is CASSSRDRDYGYTF. CDR3 sequence (DNA): TGTGCCAGCAGCTCCCGGGACAGGGACTATGGCTACACCTTC. This sequence joins TRBV13 and TRBJ1-2; 9 bases are shared with TRBD1. The CDR3 contains 14 residues. CDR1 and CDR2 (germline): PRHDT, FYEKMQ (reference sequence). V gave up 4 bases and J gave up 3 bases; unmatched junction bases: 3.

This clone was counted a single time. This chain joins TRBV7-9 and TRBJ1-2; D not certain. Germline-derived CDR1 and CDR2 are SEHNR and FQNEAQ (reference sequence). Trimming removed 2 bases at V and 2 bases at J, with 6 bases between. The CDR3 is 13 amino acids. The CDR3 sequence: CASSLSNNYGYTF. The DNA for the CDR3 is TGTGCCAGCAGCTTAAGTAACAACTATGGCTACACCTTC.

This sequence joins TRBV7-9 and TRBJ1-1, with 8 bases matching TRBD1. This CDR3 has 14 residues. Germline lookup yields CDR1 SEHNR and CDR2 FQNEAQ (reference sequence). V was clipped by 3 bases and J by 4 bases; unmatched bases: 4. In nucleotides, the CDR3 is TGTGCCAGCAGCTTGACAGGGGTGGGCACTGAAGCTTTCTTT. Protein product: CASSLTGVGTEAFF.

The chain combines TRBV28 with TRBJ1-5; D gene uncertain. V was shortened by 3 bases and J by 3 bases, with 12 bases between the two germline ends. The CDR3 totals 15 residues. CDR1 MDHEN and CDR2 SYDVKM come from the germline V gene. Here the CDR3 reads CASSFPQLLNQPQHF. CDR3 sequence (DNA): TGTGCCAGCAGTTTTCCCCAACTACTCAATCAGCCCCAGCATTTT.

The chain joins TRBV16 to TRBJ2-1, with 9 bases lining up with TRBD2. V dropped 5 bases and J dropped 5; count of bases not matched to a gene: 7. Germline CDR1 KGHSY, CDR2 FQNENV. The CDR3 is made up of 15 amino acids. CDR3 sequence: CASSYRTSVNNEQFF. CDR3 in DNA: TGTGCCAGCAGCTACCGGACTAGCGTAAACAATGAGCAGTTCTTC.